The sequence of this TCR beta chain was determined in a study of molecular identifiers for immune sequencing clone quantification. Findings and caveats of the study: Highly expanded clone sizes could be underestimated by identical TCR molecules sharing a barcode.

It was with previously described methods and listed TCR primers that bulk TCR libraries were made. TCRdb processed the PCR reads anew with MiXCR; each CDR3 protein has one entry. The table has approximately 550,000 distinct CDR3 sequences, about a fifth seen once. This CDR3 has 11 amino acids. Trimming removed 6 bases from V and 0 bases from J, with 2 bases in between. This clonotype was observed a few times. The target antigen is unknown. Given a far larger clone just one base away, this is likely a sequencing read error. Using 10%, 30% or 50% RNA, naive CD8 libraries were derived from approximately 20,000 to 1,000,000 sorted cells.

This sequence joins TRBV12-3 or TRBV12-4 and TRBJ2-5; D unclear. This clonotype originated in a human donor in good health. Some libraries in this study had Jurkat cell RNA spiked in. The sequenced sample was naive CD8+ T cells from blood, with Jurkat cell RNA spiked in. This sample's subset: FACS-sorted CD8+CD4-CCR7+CD45RA+ naive T cells. The CDR3 loop reads CASSHQETQYF. The CDR3, as DNA: TGTGCCAGCAGCCACCAAGAGACCCAGTACTTC.